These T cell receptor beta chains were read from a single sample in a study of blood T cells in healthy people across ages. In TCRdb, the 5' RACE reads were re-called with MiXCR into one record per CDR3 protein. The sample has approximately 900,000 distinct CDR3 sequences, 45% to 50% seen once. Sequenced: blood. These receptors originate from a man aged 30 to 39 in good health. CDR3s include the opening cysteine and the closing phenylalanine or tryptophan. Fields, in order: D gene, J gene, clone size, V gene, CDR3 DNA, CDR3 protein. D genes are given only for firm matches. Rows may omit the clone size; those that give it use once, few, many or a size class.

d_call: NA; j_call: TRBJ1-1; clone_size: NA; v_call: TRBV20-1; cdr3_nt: TGCAGTGCCCAAAGAAACAGCATGAACACTGAAGCTTTCTTT; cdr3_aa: CSAQRNSMNTEAFF
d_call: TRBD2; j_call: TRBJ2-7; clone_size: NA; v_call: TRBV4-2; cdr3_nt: TGTGCCAGCAGCCCACTAGCGGCTTCCTACGAGCAGTACTTC; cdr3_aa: CASSPLAASYEQYF
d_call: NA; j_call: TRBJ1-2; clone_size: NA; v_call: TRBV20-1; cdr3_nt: TGCAGTGCCATAATAGTCGGCGGGGGCTACACCTTC; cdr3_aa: CSAIIVGGGYTF
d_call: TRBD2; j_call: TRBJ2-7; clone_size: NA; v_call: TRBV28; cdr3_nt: TGTGCCAGCAGTCTTCTAGCGGGGGCCGAACCTTACGAGCAGTACTTC; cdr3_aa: CASSLLAGAEPYEQYF
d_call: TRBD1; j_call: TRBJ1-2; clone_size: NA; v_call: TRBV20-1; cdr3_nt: TGCAGTGCTAGCGGCGGACAGGGGTTTTTTTTTGGCTACACCTTC; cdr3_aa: CSASGGQGFFFGYTF
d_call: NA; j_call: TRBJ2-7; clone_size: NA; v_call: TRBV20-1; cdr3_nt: TGCAGTGCCAGTCCTTCGGGGATGGGCTACGAGCAGTACTTC; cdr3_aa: CSASPSGMGYEQYF
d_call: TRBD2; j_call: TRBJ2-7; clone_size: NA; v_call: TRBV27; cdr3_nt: TGTGCCAGCAGTCCCCTAGCGGGGTTAGCCTACGAGCAGTACTTC; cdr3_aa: CASSPLAGLAYEQYF
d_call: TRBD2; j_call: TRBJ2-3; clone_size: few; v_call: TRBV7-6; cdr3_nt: TGTGCCAGCAGCTTAGAGGCGCGGGGGGGCACAGATACGCAGTATTTT; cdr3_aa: CASSLEARGGTDTQYF
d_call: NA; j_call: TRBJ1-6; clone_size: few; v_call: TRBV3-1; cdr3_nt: TGTGCCAGCAGCCAATCGATAAAGAATTCACCCCTCCACTTT; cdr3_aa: CASSQSIKNSPLHF
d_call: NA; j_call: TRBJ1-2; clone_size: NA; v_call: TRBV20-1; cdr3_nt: TGCAGTGCTAGAGATCAGGCAGGGAATAACTATGGCTACACCTTC; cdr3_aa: CSARDQAGNNYGYTF
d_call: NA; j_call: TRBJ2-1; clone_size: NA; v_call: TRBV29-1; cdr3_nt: TGCAGCGTTGAAGTGGGTCTTAATGAGCAGTTCTTC; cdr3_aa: CSVEVGLNEQFF
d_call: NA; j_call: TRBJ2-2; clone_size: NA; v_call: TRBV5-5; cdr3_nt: TGTGCCAGCAGCCACGAGAGGACGGCGAACACCGGGGAGCTGTTTTTT; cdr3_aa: CASSHERTANTGELFF
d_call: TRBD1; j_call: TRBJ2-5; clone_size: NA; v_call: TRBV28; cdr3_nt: TGTGCCAGCAGCCGGGACAGGGGGTTGTTAGAGACCCAGTACTTC; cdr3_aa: CASSRDRGLLETQYF
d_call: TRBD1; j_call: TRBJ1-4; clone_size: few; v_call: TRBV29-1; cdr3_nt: TGCAGCGCCAACCCCGGACAGGGGCGGGAAAAACTGTTTTTT; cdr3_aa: CSANPGQGREKLFF
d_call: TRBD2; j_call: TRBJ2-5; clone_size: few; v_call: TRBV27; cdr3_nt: TGTGCCAGCAGTCTGCTCGGGACTAATCAAGAGACCCAGTACTTC; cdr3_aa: CASSLLGTNQETQYF
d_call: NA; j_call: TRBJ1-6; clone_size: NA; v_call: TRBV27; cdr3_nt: TGTGCCAGCAGTTTAAGAGGGGGAATCTCACCCCTCCACTTT; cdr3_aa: CASSLRGGISPLHF
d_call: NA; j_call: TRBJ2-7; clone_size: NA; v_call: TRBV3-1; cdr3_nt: TGTGCCAGCAGCCACTCCGACGGACAGCAGTACTTC; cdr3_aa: CASSHSDGQQYF
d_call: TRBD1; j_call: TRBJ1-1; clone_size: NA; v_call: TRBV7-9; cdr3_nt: TGTGCCAGCAGCTTTCTTACAGGGGGAAGGAACACTGAAGCTTTCTTT; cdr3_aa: CASSFLTGGRNTEAFF
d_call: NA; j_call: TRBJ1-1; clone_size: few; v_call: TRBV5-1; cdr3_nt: TGTGCCAGCAGTTTAGTTCTGAACACTGAAGCTTTCTTT; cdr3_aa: CASSLVLNTEAFF
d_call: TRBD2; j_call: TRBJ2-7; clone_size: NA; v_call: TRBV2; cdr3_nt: TGTGCCAGCAGTGAATGGGGGACTAGCGGCTACGAGCAGTACTTC; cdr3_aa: CASSEWGTSGYEQYF
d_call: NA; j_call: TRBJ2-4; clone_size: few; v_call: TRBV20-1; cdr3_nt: TGCAGTGCTACCGAGGGAGGCTTAGCCAAAAACATTCAGTACTTC; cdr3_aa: CSATEGGLAKNIQYF
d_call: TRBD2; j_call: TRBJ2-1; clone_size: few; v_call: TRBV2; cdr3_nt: TGTGCCAGCAGTGGGCCTAGCGGGGGGAACAATGAGCAGTTCTTC; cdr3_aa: CASSGPSGGNNEQFF
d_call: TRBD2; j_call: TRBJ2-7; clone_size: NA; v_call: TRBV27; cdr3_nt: TGTGCCAGCTCGAGAGCGGGGGGCCGCTACGAGCAGTACTTC; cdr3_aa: CASSRAGGRYEQYF
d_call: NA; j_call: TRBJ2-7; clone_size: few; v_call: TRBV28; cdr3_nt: TGTGCCAGCACCCCAGGGGCGGGGTACGAGCAGTACTTC; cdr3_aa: CASTPGAGYEQYF
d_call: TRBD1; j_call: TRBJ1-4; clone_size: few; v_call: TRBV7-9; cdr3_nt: TGTGCCAGCAGCTTCGGACAGGGGGGATATAATGAAAAACTGTTTTTT; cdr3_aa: CASSFGQGGYNEKLFF